This entry is about one T cell receptor beta chain. One end of the junction varies from germline; a read error may be responsible. The data were taken from a study of CD8 T cells in Susac syndrome. The CDR3 runs 13 residues. Per the germline V gene, CDR1 is LNHNV and CDR2 is YYDKDF (reference sequence). RNA amounts of roughly 0.5 to 1 ug underwent reverse transcription with random hexamers. TCRdb used MiXCR to reprocess the immunoSEQ multiplex PCR reads, holding one entry per CDR3 protein. Among about 84,000 distinct CDR3 sequences, about 95% were seen once, and the ten largest hold approximately 0.39%.

The sample comprised CD8+ T cells from PBMCs. The sequence derives from a human donor with Susac syndrome. The chain is built from TRBV15 and TRBJ1-1; no firm D call. The chain's CDR3 is CASSRPLDREAFF. The CDR3 region has the DNA TGTGCCTCCAGCCGACCCCTCGATCGCGAAGCTTTCTTT.